This T cell receptor (beta chain) was observed in a study of radiotherapy plus CTLA-4 blockade in lung cancer. This table comes from immunoSEQ multiplex PCR, and its TCRdb copy is limited to in-frame clones, with some not included. The data show roughly 44,000 clones, around nine tenths seen once. The CDR3 has 15 residues. From germline, CDR1 is SEHNR and CDR2 FQNEAQ (reference sequence). The junction had 9 bases not matched to a gene; V was cut back by 3 bases and J by 8 bases. The TCR originated in a human donor with non-small cell lung cancer whose response to radiotherapy plus ipilimumab could not be evaluated. This sample comprised peripheral blood, obtained from a patient treated with radiotherapy plus ipilimumab. The chain links TRBV7-9 to TRBJ2-1; 8 positions agree with TRBD2. The CDR3 loop is CASSFSGRRHDEQFF. The CDR3 DNA is TGTGCCAGCAGCTTCAGCGGGAGACGACACGATGAGCAGTTCTTC.